This TCR beta chain was identified in a study of response to subunit inactivated influenza vaccine. The study, taken as a whole, reports: Each seasonal flu vaccination may recruit only limited new T cells, authors suggested.

This clonotype turned up a few times. Its antigen is unknown. TCRdb itself ran the RT-PCR reads through MiXCR, one entry per CDR3 protein. The table includes 540,000 or so distinct CDR3 sequences, about an eighth detected once. Germline-derived CDR1 and CDR2 are SGHTA and FQGNSA. V shed 6 bases and J shed 3 bases, with 17 bases lying between them. This CDR3 region has 16 residues. This chain connects TRBV7-2 to TRBJ2-2, with D perhaps TRBD2 (6 bases). This specimen was PBMCs from blood, taken around seven weeks after vaccination. This receptor was obtained from a man over 45 who received an inactivated influenza vaccine. The CDR3 DNA sequence: TGTGCCAGCAGACGCCGGGGCGGGGTTGACACCGGGGAGCTGTTTTTT. Translation gives CASRRRGGVDTGELFF. Complete variable domain (other parts from reference TRBV7-2 and TRBJ2-2): GAGVSQSPSNKVTEKGKDVELRCDPISGHTALYWYRQSLGQGLEFLIYFQGNSAPDKSGLPSDRFSAERTGGSVSTLTIQRTQQEDSAVYLCASRRRGGVDTGELFFGEGSRLTVL.